These T cell receptor beta chains were read from a single sample in a study of CD8+CD57+ T cells in acquired aplastic anemia. TCRdb independently ran MiXCR on the reads; one entry per CDR3 protein. The sample includes some 290,000 distinct CDR3 sequences, 50% to 70% of them seen just once. The sequenced sample consisted of sorted CD4+, CD8+, or CD8+CD57+ T cells (not recorded which) from PBMCs. These receptors were obtained from a human donor with severe aplastic anemia or a healthy control (not recorded which). Each CDR3 is given without its conserved first and last residue.

>TRBV20-1
SAVGELF
>TRBV18
ASSPRQKQETQY
>TRBV19
ASEKWTGDNQPQH
>TRBV5-1
ASSLQRTQQSEAF
>TRBV14
ASSQDGPSYT
>TRBV2
ASRGRETDTQY
>TRBV5-8
ASSFPGTDYEQY
>TRBV7-9
ASSLGRGPTDTQY
>TRBV7-9
ASTVDVSATQY
>TRBV9
ASSVGGSGGTGELF
>TRBV7-8
ASSLGLAVNEQF
>TRBV9
ASSSRLAGGPDTQY
>TRBV20-1
SAADRESSYEQY
>TRBV19
ASTRARSTDTQY
>TRBV20-1
SASGALGYQETQY
>TRBV15
ATSRFPDGSYEQY
>TRBV20-1
SARGLSGELF
>TRBV19
ASSKMRDQPQH
>TRBV19
ASSMYGQGLFGANVLT
>TRBV29-1
SVVPSQGGYGYT
>TRBV6-5
ASSGQGENYGYT
>TRBV27
ASSKLTGHQETQY
>TRBV2
ASIGQPYNEQF
>TRBV28
ASSLLTGGEAF
>TRBV28
ASTRARKLNTEAF
>TRBV30
AWGRDQRGRFYEQY
>TRBV5-6
ASSFRGRNTIY
>TRBV20-1
SARGSWEKDNSPLH
>TRBV25-1
ASSVTLGDSLYEQY
>TRBV5-6
ASSPPSAVVIRETQY
>TRBV7-3
ASSLTGATTYEQY
>TRBV5-1
ASSLTGTSGADEQF
>TRBV7-8
ASSPFGSGQKEVETQY
>TRBV9
ASSVGVAEGEAQY
>TRBV28
ASRSGGSSSYEQY
>TRBV7-9
GTGNTEAF
>TRBV11-2
ASSLGLASYEQY
>TRBV29-1
SVSQTSGGRGPGELF
>TRBV4-1
ASSPLEGGTEAF
>TRBV6-5
ASRDPGTGVTGELF
>TRBV29-1
SVRPGQGSNYGYT
>TRBV12-3/TRBV12-4
ASSKTGVASPLH
>TRBV5-1
ASNHLAGVAYEQY
>TRBV20-1
SAPSGSRSTDTQY
>TRBV20-1
SAFREGQETQY
>TRBV29-1
SLGRGRPQH